The clone carrying this T cell receptor (beta chain) was observed many times. The antigen is undetermined. TCRdb fed the reads into MiXCR, producing one record per CDR3 protein. The data show over 90,000 distinct CDR3 sequences, about 17% seen once. This record comes from a study of T cell repertoires in cytomegalovirus infection. Study in general: The public TCR beta signatures pointed to both CMV infection and matching HLA type.

The V end was cut by 4 bases, the J end by 0 bases, with 15 bases between. This CDR3 is 16 amino acids long. General study points: CMV carriers with the relevant HLA were identified by cumulative public TCR beta family frequency. CMV-specific HLA-C-restricted TCR beta clonotypes dominated the ex vivo response.

The V call is TRBV12-3 or TRBV12-4, the J call TRBJ1-2; a possible D gene is TRBD1 (6 bases). This TCR was recovered from a human donor in good health (CMV status not recorded). Some clones in this sample may be carry-over from other donors' samples. Source material: PBMCs. The CDR3 DNA sequence: TGTGCCAGCAGTTACTGGGGGAAGGGGGCTAACTATGGCTACACCTTC. It encodes CASSYWGKGANYGYTF.